A single sample is the source of the 8 T cell receptor beta chains below, sequenced in a study of shared clonotypes between healthy human individuals. Produced via immunoSEQ multiplex PCR; TCRdb's table is partial and in-frame only. The repertoire holds over a million clones, with roughly 96% as singletons. The sequenced material came from naive CD4+ T cells sorted from blood. Subset: CD45RA+ positively selected. The receptors come from a man aged 25-40 years in good health.

The chain joins TRBV4-1 to TRBJ1-3; D remains unclear. The V end lost 0 bases, the J end lost 0 bases, and 12 bases lay between the germline ends. The CDR3 is 17 amino acids. Germline V CDR1 and CDR2: MGHRA, YSYEKL. CDR3: CASSQDWASSSGNTIYF. The CDR3 nucleotides read TGCGCCAGCAGCCAAGACTGGGCATCGTCCTCTGGAAACACCATATATTTT.

V gene TRBV5-1 combines with J gene TRBJ2-2, with 7 bases lining up with TRBD2. V was pared by 0 bases and J by 0 bases, with 5 bases of the junction left unmatched. CDR1 SGHRS and CDR2 YFSETQ come from the germline V gene. This CDR3 is 17 amino acids long. Here the CDR3 DNA reads TGCGCCAGCAGCTTGGTTGCGGGGGTTTCGAACACCGGGGAGCTGTTTTTT. Its protein is CASSLVAGVSNTGELFF.

J is TRBJ2-1 and V is TRBV5-4; 11 bases fit TRBD2. The CDR3 contains 15 residues. Trimming removed 4 bases from V and 3 bases from J; junction bases left unmatched: 3. Germline lookup yields CDR1 SGHNT and CDR2 YYREEE (reference sequence). The CDR3 nucleotides are TGTGCCAGCAGCCAAACTAGCGGGGGCTACAATGAGCAGTTCTTC. Amino acid sequence: CASSQTSGGYNEQFF.

This sequence joins TRBV25-1 and TRBJ2-2; D unresolved. Germline-derived CDR1 and CDR2 are MGHDK and SYGVNS. CDR3 length equals 13 residues. Deletions cut 10 bases from V and 3 bases from J, with 12 bases between. The CDR3 spells CATARTDTGELFF. As DNA, the CDR3 is TGTGCCACCGCCCGTACAGACACCGGGGAGCTGTTTTTT.

This chain connects TRBV11-2 to TRBJ2-1; 10 nucleotides align to TRBD2. The length of the CDR3 is 19 residues. J lost 0 bases, V lost 0 bases, and 8 bases had no gene match. The germline V gene encodes CDR1 SGHAT and CDR2 FQNNGV. The CDR3 sequence: CASSLDRTGLARSYNEQFF. The CDR3 DNA sequence: TGTGCCAGCAGCTTAGATCGGACGGGACTAGCGCGCTCCTACAATGAGCAGTTCTTC.

A word on this clone: Other DNA sequences in this sample translate to the same CDR3. V usage is TRBV5-1 and J usage is TRBJ2-3; no firm D call. V lost 4 bases and J lost 0, with 9 bases in between. CDR1 and CDR2 from the germline V gene are SGHRS and YFSETQ. The CDR3 loop spans 14 amino acids. CDR3 sequence (DNA): TGCGCCAGCAGCCCAAGGACCAGCACAGATACGCAGTATTTT. Residues: CASSPRTSTDTQYF.

The chain uses TRBV7-2 and TRBJ2-5; 9 positions agree with TRBD1. This CDR3 is built from 14 residues. CDR1 is SGHTA and CDR2 is FQGNSA in the germline V gene. J was trimmed by 9 bases and V by 1 base; bases with no gene match: 6. The CDR3 sequence: CASSLDRTGVSQYF. The CDR3 DNA reads as TGTGCCAGCAGCTTAGATCGGACAGGGGTTTCCCAGTACTTC. Full variable domain (missing parts from reference TRBV7-2 and TRBJ2-5): GAGVSQSPSNKVTEKGKDVELRCDPISGHTALYWYRQSLGQGLEFLIYFQGNSAPDKSGLPSDRFSAERTGGSVSTLTIQRTQQEDSAVYLCASSLDRTGVSQYFGPGTRLLVL.

The chain is built from TRBV5-5 and TRBJ1-2; D remains ambiguous. Germline V CDR1 and CDR2: SGHKS, YYEKEE (reference sequence). The ends were cut back, 4 bases at V and 1 base at J, with 8 bases in the middle. This CDR3 comprises 13 residues. CDR3 nucleotides: TGTGCCAGCAGCCCTACAGATAACTATGGCTACACCTTC. As protein: CASSPTDNYGYTF.